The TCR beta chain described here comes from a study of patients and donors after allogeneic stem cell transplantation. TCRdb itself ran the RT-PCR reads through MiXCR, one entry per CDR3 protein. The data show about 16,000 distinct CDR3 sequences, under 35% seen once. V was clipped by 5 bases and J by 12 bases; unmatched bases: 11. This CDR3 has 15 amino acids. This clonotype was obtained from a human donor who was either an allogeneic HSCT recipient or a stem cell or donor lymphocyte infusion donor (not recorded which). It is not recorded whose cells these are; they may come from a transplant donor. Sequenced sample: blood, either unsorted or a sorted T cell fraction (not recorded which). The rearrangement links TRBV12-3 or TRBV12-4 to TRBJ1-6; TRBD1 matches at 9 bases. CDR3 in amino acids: CASSPPGQGGIPLHF. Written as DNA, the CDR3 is TGTGCCAGCAGTCCCCCGGGACAGGGTGGGATACCCCTCCACTTT.